This TCR beta chain was recovered during a study of T cell repertoires in cytomegalovirus infection. Study-wide findings and caveats: There were HLA-C-restricted CMV-specific TCR beta clonotypes dominating the ex vivo response.

This CDR3 region has 13 residues. With 3 bases removed from V and 4 bases from J, the gap between germline ends came to 9 bases. This clonotype was detected only a few times. Its target is not known. MiXCR, applied by TCRdb to the reads, yields one record per CDR3 protein. The sample shows 450,000 to 600,000 distinct CDR3 sequences, roughly a third of them seen only once. This sequence was found in a human donor in good health (CMV status not recorded). Some clones in this sample may be carry-over from other donors' samples. The chain links TRBV12-3 or TRBV12-4 to TRBJ1-2; D uncertain. The sample was cultured PBMCs, taken from culture after CMV antigen stimulation. The CDR3, as DNA: TGTGCCAGCAGTTTGAGCCCCACCTATGGCTACACCTTC. Translation gives CASSLSPTYGYTF.